This T cell receptor (beta chain) was recovered during a study of OX40 agonist ivuxolimab in advanced cancers. Some clones are missing from TCRdb's copy, which holds only in-frame ones; the method was immunoSEQ multiplex PCR. The sample records about 81,000 clones, around 84% being singletons. The CDR3 is 13 residues long. Trimming removed 0 bases from V and 6 bases from J, with 6 bases in between. Germline V gives CDR1 SGHAT, CDR2 FQNNGV. Source: CD4+ or CD8+ T cells sorted from blood, taken in a trial of the OX40 agonist ivuxolimab. The TCR sequence derives from an adult with an advanced solid tumor such as melanoma, head and neck, liver or kidney cancer. The rearrangement joins TRBV11-2 to TRBJ2-1; D remains ambiguous. CDR3 bases: TGTGCCAGCAGCTTAGAAGCGTCCAATGAGCAGTTCTTC. This sequence encodes CASSLEASNEQFF.